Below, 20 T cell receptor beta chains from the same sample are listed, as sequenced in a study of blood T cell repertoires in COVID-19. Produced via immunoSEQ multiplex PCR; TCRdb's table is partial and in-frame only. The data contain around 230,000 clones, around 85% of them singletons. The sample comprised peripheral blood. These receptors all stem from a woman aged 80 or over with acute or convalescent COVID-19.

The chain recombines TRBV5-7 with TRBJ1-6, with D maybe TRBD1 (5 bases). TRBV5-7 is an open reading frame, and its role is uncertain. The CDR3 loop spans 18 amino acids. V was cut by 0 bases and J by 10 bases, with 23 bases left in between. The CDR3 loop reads CASSLVGWQGMCNSPLHF. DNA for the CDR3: TGTGCCAGCAGCTTGGTAGGTTGGCAGGGAATGTGTAACTCACCCCTCCACTTT.

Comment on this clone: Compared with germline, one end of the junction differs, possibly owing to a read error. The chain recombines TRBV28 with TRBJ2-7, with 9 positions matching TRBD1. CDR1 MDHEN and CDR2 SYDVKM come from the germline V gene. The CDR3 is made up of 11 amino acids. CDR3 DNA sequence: TGTGCCAGCAGTCGCCGGGACAGGGTTAGCTTC. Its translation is CASSRRDRVSF.

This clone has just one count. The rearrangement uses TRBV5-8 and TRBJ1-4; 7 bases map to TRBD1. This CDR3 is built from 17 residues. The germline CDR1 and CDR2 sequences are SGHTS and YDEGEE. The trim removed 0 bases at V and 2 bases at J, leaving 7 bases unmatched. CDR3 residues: CASSLVVGTATNEKLFF. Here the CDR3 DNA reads TGTGCCAGCAGCTTGGTAGTGGGGACAGCTACTAATGAAAAACTGTTTTTT.

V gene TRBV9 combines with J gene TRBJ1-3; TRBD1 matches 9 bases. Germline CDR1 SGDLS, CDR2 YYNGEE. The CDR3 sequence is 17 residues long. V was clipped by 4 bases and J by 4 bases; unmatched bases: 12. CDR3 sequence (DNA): TGTGCCAGCAGCCCAGGGGGGACAGGGCTACTGGGAAACACCATATATTTT. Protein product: CASSPGGTGLLGNTIYF. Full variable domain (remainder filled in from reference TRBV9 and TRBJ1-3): DSGVTQTPKHLITATGQRVTLRCSPRSGDLSVYWYQQSLDQGLQFLIQYYNGEERAKGNILERFSAQQFPDLHSELNLSSLELGDSALYFCASSPGGTGLLGNTIYFGEGSWLTVV.

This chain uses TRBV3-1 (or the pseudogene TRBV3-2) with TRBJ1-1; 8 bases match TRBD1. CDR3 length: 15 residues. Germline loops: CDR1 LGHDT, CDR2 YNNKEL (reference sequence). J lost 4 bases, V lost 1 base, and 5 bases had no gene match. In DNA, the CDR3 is TGTGCCAGCAGCCAAGGACAGGGGCGGCTCACTGAAGCTTTCTTT. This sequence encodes CASSQGQGRLTEAFF.

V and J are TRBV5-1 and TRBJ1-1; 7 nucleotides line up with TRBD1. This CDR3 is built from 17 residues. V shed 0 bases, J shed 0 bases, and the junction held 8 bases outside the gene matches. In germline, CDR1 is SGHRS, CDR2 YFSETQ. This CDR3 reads CASSLDRGFSMNTEAFF. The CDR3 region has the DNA TGCGCCAGCAGCTTGGACAGGGGTTTTTCCATGAACACTGAAGCTTTCTTT.

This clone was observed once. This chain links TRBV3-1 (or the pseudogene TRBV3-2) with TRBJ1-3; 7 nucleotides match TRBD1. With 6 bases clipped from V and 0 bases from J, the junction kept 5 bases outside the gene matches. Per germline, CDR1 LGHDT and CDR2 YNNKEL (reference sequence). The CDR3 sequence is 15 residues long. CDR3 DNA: TGTGCCAGCAGTCCCGACAGGGCCTCTGGAAACACCATATATTTT. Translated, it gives CASSPDRASGNTIYF.

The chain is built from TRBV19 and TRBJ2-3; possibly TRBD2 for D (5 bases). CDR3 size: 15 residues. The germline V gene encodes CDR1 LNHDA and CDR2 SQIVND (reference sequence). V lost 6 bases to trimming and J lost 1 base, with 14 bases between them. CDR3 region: CASSMRPRGTDTQYF. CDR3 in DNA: TGTGCCAGTAGCATGAGGCCGCGGGGCACAGATACGCAGTATTTT. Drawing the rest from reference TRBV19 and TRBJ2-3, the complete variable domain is DGGITQSPKYLFRKEGQNVTLSCEQNLNHDAMYWYRQDPGQGLRLIYYSQIVNDFQKGDIAEGYSVSREKKESFPLTVTSAQKNPTAFYLCASSMRPRGTDTQYFGPGTRLTVL.

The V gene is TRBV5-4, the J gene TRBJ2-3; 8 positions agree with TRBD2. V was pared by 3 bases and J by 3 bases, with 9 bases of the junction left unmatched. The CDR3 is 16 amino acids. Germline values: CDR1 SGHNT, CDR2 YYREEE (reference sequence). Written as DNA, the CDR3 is TGTGCCAGCAGCTCCCGGAGGCAGCGGGGGACAGATACGCAGTATTTT. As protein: CASSSRRQRGTDTQYF.

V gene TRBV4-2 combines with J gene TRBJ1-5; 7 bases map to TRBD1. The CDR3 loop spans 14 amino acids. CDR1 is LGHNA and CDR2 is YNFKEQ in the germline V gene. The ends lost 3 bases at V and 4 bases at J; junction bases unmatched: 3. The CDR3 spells CASSQGRGNQPQHF. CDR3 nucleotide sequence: TGTGCCAGCAGCCAGGGCAGGGGGAATCAGCCCCAGCATTTT.

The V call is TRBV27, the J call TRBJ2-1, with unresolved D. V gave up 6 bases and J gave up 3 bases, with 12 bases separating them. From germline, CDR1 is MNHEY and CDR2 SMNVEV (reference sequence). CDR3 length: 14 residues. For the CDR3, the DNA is TGTGCCAGCAGCCTCAGGATCCTCTACAATGAGCAGTTCTTC. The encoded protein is CASSLRILYNEQFF.

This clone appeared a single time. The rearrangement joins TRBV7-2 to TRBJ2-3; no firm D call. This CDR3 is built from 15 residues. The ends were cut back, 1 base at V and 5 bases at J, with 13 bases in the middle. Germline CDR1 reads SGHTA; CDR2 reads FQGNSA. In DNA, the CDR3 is TGTGCCAGCAGCTTAGGAGGTGGAGAGAGAGATACGCAGTATTTT. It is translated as CASSLGGGERDTQYF. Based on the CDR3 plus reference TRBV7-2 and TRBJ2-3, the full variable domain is GAGVSQSPSNKVTEKGKDVELRCDPISGHTALYWYRQSLGQGLEFLIYFQGNSAPDKSGLPSDRFSAERTGGSVSTLTIQRTQQEDSAVYLCASSLGGGERDTQYFGPGTRLTVL.

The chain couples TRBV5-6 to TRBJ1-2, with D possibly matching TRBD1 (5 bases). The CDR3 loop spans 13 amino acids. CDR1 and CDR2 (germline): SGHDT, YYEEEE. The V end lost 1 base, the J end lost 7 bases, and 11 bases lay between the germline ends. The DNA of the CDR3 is TGTGCCAGCAGCTTGCCCCAGGGTTTTGGCTACACCTTC. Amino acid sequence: CASSLPQGFGYTF.

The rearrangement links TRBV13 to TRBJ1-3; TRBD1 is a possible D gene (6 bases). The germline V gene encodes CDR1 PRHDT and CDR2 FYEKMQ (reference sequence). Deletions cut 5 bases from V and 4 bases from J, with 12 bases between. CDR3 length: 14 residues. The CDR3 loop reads CASSPGQIGNTIYF. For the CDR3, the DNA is TGTGCCAGCAGCCCCGGACAGATAGGAAACACCATATATTTT.

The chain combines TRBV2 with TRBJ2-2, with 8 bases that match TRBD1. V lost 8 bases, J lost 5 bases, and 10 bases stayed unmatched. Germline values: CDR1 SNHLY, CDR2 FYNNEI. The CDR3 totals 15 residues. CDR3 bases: TGTGCCAGCGGGGGGCAGGGGGCTTGGACCGGGGAGCTGTTTTTT. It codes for CASGGQGAWTGELFF.

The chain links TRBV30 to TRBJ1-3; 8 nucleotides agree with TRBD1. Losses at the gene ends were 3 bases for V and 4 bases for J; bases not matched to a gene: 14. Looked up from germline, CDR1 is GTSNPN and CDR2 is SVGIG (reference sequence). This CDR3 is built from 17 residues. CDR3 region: CAWSRRSQGAGGNTIYF. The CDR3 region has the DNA TGTGCCTGGAGCCGAAGGTCGCAGGGGGCAGGGGGAAACACCATATATTTT.

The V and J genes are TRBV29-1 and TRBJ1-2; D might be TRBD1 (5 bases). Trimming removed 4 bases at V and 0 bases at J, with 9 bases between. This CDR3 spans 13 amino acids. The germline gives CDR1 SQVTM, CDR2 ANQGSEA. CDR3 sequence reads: CSVVQVANYGYTF. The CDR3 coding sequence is TGCAGCGTTGTACAGGTTGCTAACTATGGCTACACCTTC.

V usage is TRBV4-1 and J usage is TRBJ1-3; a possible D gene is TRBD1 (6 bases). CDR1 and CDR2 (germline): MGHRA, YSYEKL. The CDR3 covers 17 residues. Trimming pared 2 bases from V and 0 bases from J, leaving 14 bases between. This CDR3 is CASSQPTGYYSGNTIYF. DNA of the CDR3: TGCGCCAGCAGCCAACCGACAGGATACTACTCTGGAAACACCATATATTTT.

The CDR3 region is CASSISGGLTEAFF. The CDR3 DNA sequence: TGTGCCAGTAGTATCTCAGGGGGACTCACTGAAGCTTTCTTT. The rearrangement joins TRBV19 to TRBJ1-1, with 7 bases lining up with TRBD1. Losses at the gene ends were 3 bases for V and 4 bases for J; bases not matched to a gene: 5. CDR3 length: 14 amino acids. Looked up from germline, CDR1 is LNHDA and CDR2 is SQIVND (reference sequence).

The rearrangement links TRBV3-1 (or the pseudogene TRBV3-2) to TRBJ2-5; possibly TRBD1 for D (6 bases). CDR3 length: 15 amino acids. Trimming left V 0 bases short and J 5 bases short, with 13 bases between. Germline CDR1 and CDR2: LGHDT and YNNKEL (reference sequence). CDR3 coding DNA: TGTGCCAGCAGCCAAGATCTCAGGGGCGGGGAGACCCAGTACTTC. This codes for CASSQDLRGGETQYF.